A single sample gave rise to the 32 T cell receptor beta chains below, sequenced in a study of T cell responses to AZD1222 COVID-19 vaccine. Sequenced by immunoSEQ multiplex PCR; TCRdb stores in-frame clones only, minus some. Altogether approximately 200,000 clones are present, roughly nine tenths being singletons, with the ten largest covering roughly 3.5%. The source was peripheral blood, collected 28 days after the second AZD1222 dose. The receptors were gathered from an adult who received the AZD1222 COVID-19 vaccine.

This sequence joins TRBV5-5 and TRBJ2-5; 8 nucleotides match TRBD1. V was clipped by 4 bases and J by 2 bases; unmatched bases: 10. Looked up from germline, CDR1 is SGHKS and CDR2 is YYEKEE (reference sequence). This CDR3 comprises 16 residues. The CDR3, as DNA: TGTGCCAGCAGCACCGGACAGGGAAGAGGGCAAGAGACCCAGTACTTC. Protein sequence: CASSTGQGRGQETQYF.

This chain connects TRBV9 to TRBJ2-1, with 7 bases fitting TRBD1. The ends lost 4 bases at V and 1 base at J; junction bases unmatched: 5. The germline gives CDR1 SGDLS, CDR2 YYNGEE. The CDR3 spans 15 residues. The CDR3 DNA reads as TGTGCCAGCAGCCCAGGGACAGTTTCCTACAATGAGCAGTTCTTC. Protein: CASSPGTVSYNEQFF.

This chain uses TRBV28 with TRBJ2-5; 7 bases line up with TRBD2. The CDR3 length is 16 residues. The V gene end was trimmed by 7 bases and the J gene end by 5 bases; junction bases not matched to a gene: 16. Looked up from germline, CDR1 is MDHEN and CDR2 is SYDVKM. The CDR3 nucleotides read TGTGCCAGCACACCTGGAGGGACTAAGGCGTTTGAGACCCAGTACTTC. Its protein is CASTPGGTKAFETQYF.

Comment on this clone: Other DNA sequences in the same sample also yield this CDR3. In DNA form, the CDR3 reads TGTGCCAGCAGCTTAGACAGGGCTTATGGCTACACCTTC. It specifies CASSLDRAYGYTF. The V gene is TRBV7-2, the J gene TRBJ1-2; TRBD1 is a possible D gene (6 bases). Germline V gene lookup returns CDR1 SGHTA and CDR2 FQGNSA. The CDR3 is 13 amino acids. Between the trimmed V and J ends, which lost 1 base and 5 bases, there was a span of 8 bases.

Only one count was recorded for this clone. J is TRBJ1-5 and V is TRBV7-9; 10 nucleotides agree with TRBD1. J lost 8 bases, V lost 5 bases, and 12 bases had no gene match. CDR1 and CDR2 (germline): SEHNR, FQNEAQ (reference sequence). The CDR3 spans 16 residues. CDR3 in DNA: TGTGCCAGCAGCCCGACAGGGGGCTATCCGTTTGAGCCCCAGCATTTT. Its translation is CASSPTGGYPFEPQHF.

This CDR3 reads CASSLGGRRKAFF. For the CDR3, the DNA is TGTGCCAGCAGCTTAGGGGGGCGAAGGAAAGCTTTCTTT. The chain links TRBV11-2 to TRBJ1-1; maybe TRBD1 (6 bases). Germline loops: CDR1 SGHAT, CDR2 FQNNGV. This CDR3 region has 13 residues. V lost 1 base, J lost 9 bases, and 12 bases lay in between.

The chain has TRBV9 and TRBJ2-2; TRBD1 is a possible D gene (6 bases). Germline V lookup: CDR1 SGDLS, CDR2 YYNGEE. The V gene lost 3 bases and the J gene lost 0 bases, with 12 bases spanning the gap. The CDR3 has 16 amino acids. CDR3 bases: TGTGCCAGCAGCGATAATCAGGGGACGAACACCGGGGAGCTGTTTTTT. This translates into CASSDNQGTNTGELFF.

The chain joins TRBV19 to TRBJ1-5; D perhaps matches TRBD1 (6 bases). Trimming took 5 bases from V and 6 from J, leaving 14 bases between them. Germline V gives CDR1 LNHDA, CDR2 SQIVND (reference sequence). The CDR3 covers 14 residues. CDR3 in amino acids: CASSVSGGLQPQHF. The CDR3 nucleotides are TGTGCCAGTAGTGTTTCGGGGGGGCTTCAGCCCCAGCATTTT. The full variable domain, its missing parts supplied by reference TRBV19 and TRBJ1-5, is DGGITQSPKYLFRKEGQNVTLSCEQNLNHDAMYWYRQDPGQGLRLIYYSQIVNDFQKGDIAEGYSVSREKKESFPLTVTSAQKNPTAFYLCASSVSGGLQPQHFGDGTRLSIL.

The chain recombines TRBV6-5 with TRBJ1-1; TRBD1 matches at 12 bases. Germline V gene sequence: CDR1 MNHEY, CDR2 SVGAGI. The CDR3 extends over 14 amino acids. After removal of 4 bases from V and 10 bases from J, the junction contained 7 bases not matched to a gene. This CDR3 reads CASSWDRGQWVAFF. The CDR3 DNA sequence: TGTGCCAGCAGTTGGGACAGGGGGCAATGGGTAGCTTTCTTT.

The V and J genes are TRBV28 and TRBJ2-7, with 10 bases that match TRBD2. This CDR3 has 17 amino acids. Germline V gene lookup returns CDR1 MDHEN and CDR2 SYDVKM. The junction had 13 bases not matched to a gene; V was cut back by 3 bases and J by 5 bases. For the CDR3, the DNA is TGTGCCAGCAGTTTGCTTCAGATAGGGCTAGCGGGAGACGAGCAGTACTTC. Translated: CASSLLQIGLAGDEQYF.

The chain links TRBV6-5 to TRBJ2-7; possible D gene TRBD2, 5 bases. The CDR3 contains 14 residues. CDR1 and CDR2 (germline): MNHEY, SVGAGI. V gave up 5 bases and J gave up 0 bases, with 11 bases separating them. The CDR3 reads CASSITGFSYEQYF. The DNA of the CDR3 is TGTGCCAGCAGTATTACGGGGTTCTCCTACGAGCAGTACTTC.

The J gene is TRBJ1-4, the V gene TRBV7-2, with 10 bases matching TRBD1. CDR3 length: 15 amino acids. Germline V CDR1 and CDR2: SGHTA, FQGNSA. V trimming: 5 bases; J trimming: 6 bases; junction bases outside the gene matches: 6. The CDR3 nucleotides read TGTGCCAGCAGCGGATCAGACAGGGGGCATGAAAAACTGTTTTTT. Protein product: CASSGSDRGHEKLFF.

V and J are TRBV3-1 (or the pseudogene TRBV3-2) and TRBJ2-3, with 9 bases matching TRBD2. In germline, CDR1 is LGHDT, CDR2 YNNKEL (reference sequence). The CDR3 totals 19 residues. Trimming at V came to 0 bases and at J to 2 bases, leaving 12 bases not matched to a gene. The CDR3 DNA follows: TGTGCCAGCAGCCAAGATCTCTCCGGAGAGCGGGAGGTCACAGATACGCAGTATTTT. Protein: CASSQDLSGEREVTDTQYF.

The J gene is TRBJ2-3, the V gene TRBV4-3, with 7 bases aligning to TRBD2. The CDR3 runs to 17 residues. V dropped 3 bases and J dropped 3; count of bases not matched to a gene: 12. Per germline, CDR1 LGHNA and CDR2 YSLEER. The CDR3 is CASSHTPAGEGTDTQYF. The CDR3 DNA reads as TGCGCCAGCAGCCATACCCCGGCGGGGGAAGGGACAGATACGCAGTATTTT.

V and J are TRBV7-2 and TRBJ1-5; D is undetermined. The CDR3 has 16 amino acids. Trimming cost V 5 bases and J 2 bases, with 16 bases left between them. Germline V CDR1 and CDR2: SGHTA, FQGNSA. In nucleotides, the CDR3 is TGTGCCAGCAGCGAAGCGGGCCTGAGGGGCAATCAGCCCCAGCATTTT. It translates to CASSEAGLRGNQPQHF.

This rearrangement joins TRBV5-1 to TRBJ2-7, with 10 bases fitting TRBD1. J lost 5 bases, V lost 5 bases, and 7 bases had no gene match. This CDR3 has 14 residues. CDR1 SGHRS and CDR2 YFSETQ come from the germline V gene. The DNA for the CDR3 is TGCGCCAGCAGACGGGGACAGGGGTACCACGAGCAGTACTTC. It encodes CASRRGQGYHEQYF.

The CDR3 here is CASSTRDSSGNTIYF. Here the CDR3 DNA reads TGTGCCAGTTCTACCCGGGACAGCTCTGGAAACACCATATATTTT. The chain couples TRBV28 to TRBJ1-3, with 7 positions matching TRBD1. The length of the CDR3 is 15 residues. The J segment lost 0 bases and the V segment lost 9 bases, leaving 8 bases of the junction unmatched. Germline V gene lookup returns CDR1 MDHEN and CDR2 SYDVKM.

The CDR3 here is CATSDLAGGPGNEQFF. The DNA of the CDR3 is TGTGCCACCAGTGATCTAGCGGGAGGGCCGGGTAATGAGCAGTTCTTC. This chain joins TRBV24-1 and TRBJ2-1; TRBD2 agrees at 12 bases. The junction had 6 bases not matched to a gene; V was cut back by 3 bases and J by 7 bases. The CDR3 contains 16 residues. CDR1 and CDR2 from the germline V gene are KGHDR and SFDVKD.

In its sample, this clone was seen once. The genes are TRBV6-4 and TRBJ1-5; D perhaps matches TRBD1 (5 bases). There are 15 residues in the CDR3. CDR1 MRHNA and CDR2 SNTAGT come from the germline V gene. Deletions cut 1 base from V and 8 bases from J, with 15 bases between. The CDR3 DNA follows: TGTGCCAGCAGTGACTGGGCAGATCACAGGAAGCCCCAGCATTTT. This codes for CASSDWADHRKPQHF.

The gene calls are TRBV2 and TRBJ2-7, with D perhaps being TRBD1 or TRBD2 (5 bases each). CDR1 is SNHLY, CDR2 FYNNEI, per germline. The CDR3 is made up of 14 amino acids. Deletions cut 7 bases from V and 1 base from J, with 14 bases between. CDR3 amino acids: CASTPGPASYEQYF. In nucleotides, the CDR3 is TGTGCCAGCACGCCGGGACCCGCTTCCTACGAGCAGTACTTC.

This clone appeared a single time. The V and J genes are TRBV5-4 and TRBJ2-2, with TRBD2 matching 8 bases. Germline V CDR1 and CDR2: SGHNT, YYREEE (reference sequence). V was clipped by 4 bases and J by 6 bases; unmatched bases: 8. The CDR3 sequence is 15 residues long. CDR3 loop: CASSTPGLVAGELFF. The CDR3, as DNA: TGTGCCAGCAGCACCCCGGGACTAGTCGCCGGGGAGCTGTTTTTT.

The chain combines TRBV6-2 or TRBV6-3 with TRBJ2-1; 11 bases line up with TRBD2. With 2 bases clipped from V and 3 bases from J, the junction kept 6 bases outside the gene matches. From germline, CDR1 is MNHEY and CDR2 SVGEGT. CDR3 size: 17 residues. The CDR3 loop is CASSYRGLAVDYNEQFF. The CDR3 region has the DNA TGTGCCAGCAGTTACCGGGGACTAGCGGTGGACTACAATGAGCAGTTCTTC.

This chain joins TRBV10-1 and TRBJ2-1, with 9 bases that match TRBD2. With V trimmed by 1 base and J by 7 bases, 8 bases remained unmatched. In germline, CDR1 is WNHNN, CDR2 SYGVQD (reference sequence). The CDR3 is 16 residues long. CDR3 amino acids: CASSEYGTSLWNEQFF. The CDR3 DNA reads as TGCGCCAGCAGTGAGTACGGGACTAGCCTGTGGAATGAGCAGTTCTTC.

V usage is TRBV7-9 and J usage is TRBJ1-3; no clear D gene. CDR3 size: 14 residues. Germline lookup yields CDR1 SEHNR and CDR2 FQNEAQ (reference sequence). Trimming pared 5 bases from V and 0 bases from J, leaving 8 bases between. CDR3 nucleotide sequence: TGTGCCAGCAGCCCGTCCCCCTCTGGAAACACCATATATTTT. Translating it yields CASSPSPSGNTIYF.

This sequence joins TRBV28 and TRBJ1-2; D gene unclear. V shed 6 bases and J shed 7 bases, with 15 bases lying between them. The V gene's germline CDR1 is MDHEN and CDR2 SYDVKM. The CDR3 spans 13 residues. CDR3 in amino acids: CASSLPRGVGYTF. The DNA for the CDR3 is TGTGCCAGCAGCCTTCCCCGGGGTGTTGGCTACACCTTC.

This sequence joins TRBV28 and TRBJ2-1; 9 nucleotides line up with TRBD1. V gave up 6 bases and J gave up 9 bases; unmatched junction bases: 6. The CDR3 runs 13 residues. Germline V gene sequence: CDR1 MDHEN, CDR2 SYDVKM. In nucleotides, the CDR3 is TGTGCCAGCAGAGGGACAGGGTTGGGTGAGCAGTTCTTC. This encodes CASRGTGLGEQFF.

The V and J genes are TRBV28 and TRBJ2-5; 12 nucleotides line up with TRBD2. The trim removed 3 bases at V and 5 bases at J, leaving 16 bases unmatched. CDR1 is MDHEN, CDR2 SYDVKM, per germline. The CDR3 runs 19 residues. CDR3 nucleotides: TGTGCCAGCAGTTTCCCCCCTAGCGGGAGGGCCCTCGGGGGCGAGACCCAGTACTTC. It yields the protein CASSFPPSGRALGGETQYF.

V is TRBV3-1 (or the pseudogene TRBV3-2) and J is TRBJ1-4, with 8 bases that match TRBD1. V lost 3 bases to trimming and J lost 7 bases; unmatched junction nucleotides: 10. The CDR3 runs to 16 residues. The germline V gene has CDR1 LGHDT and CDR2 YNNKEL (reference sequence). CDR3 in amino acids: CASSQRPGGAREKLFF. CDR3 DNA: TGTGCCAGCAGCCAGCGGCCAGGGGGCGCCCGTGAAAAACTGTTTTTT.

V and J are TRBV15 and TRBJ1-6; 9 bases are shared with TRBD1. The CDR3 extends over 19 amino acids. The germline V gene encodes CDR1 LNHNV and CDR2 YYDKDF (reference sequence). V gave up 0 bases and J gave up 5 bases; unmatched junction bases: 11. The CDR3 loop is CATSREQGASSGNNSPLHF. CDR3 DNA sequence: TGTGCCACCAGCAGAGAACAGGGGGCTTCCTCGGGGAATAATTCACCCCTCCACTTT.

The genes are TRBV30 and TRBJ1-1; D gene unclear. Germline V gives CDR1 GTSNPN, CDR2 SVGIG (reference sequence). There are 12 residues in the CDR3. Trimming left V 0 bases short and J 5 bases short, with 7 bases between. The CDR3 spells CAWSVGVTEAFF. CDR3 nucleotides: TGTGCCTGGAGTGTTGGAGTTACTGAAGCTTTCTTT.

V is TRBV28 and J is TRBJ1-5, with D uncertain. The CDR3 length is 15 residues. The ends were cut back, 4 bases at V and 0 bases at J, with 10 bases in the middle. Germline V gene data show CDR1 as MDHEN and CDR2 as SYDVKM. The CDR3 here is CASSSGHSSNQPQHF. The CDR3 region has the DNA TGTGCCAGCAGTTCAGGCCATTCTAGCAATCAGCCCCAGCATTTT. Together with reference TRBV28 and TRBJ1-5, the CDR3 gives the full variable domain: DVKVTQSSRYLVKRTGEKVFLECVQDMDHENMFWYRQDPGLGLRLIYFSYDVKMKEKGDIPEGYSVSREKKERFSLILESASTNQTSMYLCASSSGHSSNQPQHFGDGTRLSIL.

The chain combines TRBV30 with TRBJ2-1; D is tentatively TRBD1 or TRBD2 (5 bases each). V was trimmed by 3 bases and J by 2 bases, leaving 14 bases between them. This CDR3 comprises 15 residues. From germline, CDR1 is GTSNPN and CDR2 SVGIG (reference sequence). The CDR3 nucleotides are TGTGCCTGGAGACGTGGGGACGAGCCCTACAATGAGCAGTTCTTC. Protein sequence: CAWRRGDEPYNEQFF.